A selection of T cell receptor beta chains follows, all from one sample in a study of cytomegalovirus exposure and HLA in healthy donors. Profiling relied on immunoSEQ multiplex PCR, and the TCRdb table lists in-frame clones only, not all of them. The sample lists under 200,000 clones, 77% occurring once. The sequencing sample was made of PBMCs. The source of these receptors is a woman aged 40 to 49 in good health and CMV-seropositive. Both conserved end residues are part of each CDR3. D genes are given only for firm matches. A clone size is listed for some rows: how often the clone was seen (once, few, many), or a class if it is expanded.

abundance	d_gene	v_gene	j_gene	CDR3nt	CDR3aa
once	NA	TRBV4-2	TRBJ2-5	TGTGCCAGCAGCCAAGGATCAGGGGAAGTTGTGGAGACCCAGTACTTC	CASSQGSGEVVETQYF
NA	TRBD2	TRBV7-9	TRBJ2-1	TGTGCCAGCAGCTTCGGCGGGGGGCCGTACAATGAGCAGTTCTTC	CASSFGGGPYNEQFF
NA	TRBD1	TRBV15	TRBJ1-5	TGTGCCACCAGCAGAGATCCGGAGGGGGCCTCGCCCCAGCATTTT	CATSRDPEGASPQHF
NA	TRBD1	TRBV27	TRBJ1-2	TGTGCCAGCAGGGCAGGGGGCCTCGGCTACACCTTC	CASRAGGLGYTF
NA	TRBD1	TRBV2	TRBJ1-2	TGTGCCAGCGGATGGACAGGGAAGAGTGGCTACACCTTC	CASGWTGKSGYTF
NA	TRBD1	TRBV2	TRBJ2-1	TGTGCCAGCAGCCGACAGGGGAGCTACAATGAGCAGTTCTTC	CASSRQGSYNEQFF
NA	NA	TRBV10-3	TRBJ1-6	TGTGCCATCAGTGGGTCGTCTGGGGAGAATTCACCCCTCCACTTT	CAISGSSGENSPLHF
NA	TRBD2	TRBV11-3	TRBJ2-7	TGTGCCAGCAGCTTAGGGACTAGCGGGAGAGACGAGCAGTACTTC	CASSLGTSGRDEQYF
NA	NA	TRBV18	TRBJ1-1	TGTGCCAGCTCACCACCTGGGGCTACTGAAGCTTTCTTT	CASSPPGATEAFF
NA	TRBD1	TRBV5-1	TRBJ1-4	TGCGCCAGCAGCTTGCAGGGGGCGCCTAATGAAAAACTGTTTTTT	CASSLQGAPNEKLFF
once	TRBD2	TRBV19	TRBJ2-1	TGTGCCAGTAGTATGGTGACTAGCGGGGGGCCCTACAATGAGCAGTTCTTC	CASSMVTSGGPYNEQFF
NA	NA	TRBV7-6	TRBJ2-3	TGTGCCAGCAGTTTACCTAGCACAGATACGCAGTATTTT	CASSLPSTDTQYF
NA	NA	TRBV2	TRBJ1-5	TGTGCCAGCAGTGAAGGGGCTATTTCCCCCAATCAGCCCCAGCATTTT	CASSEGAISPNQPQHF
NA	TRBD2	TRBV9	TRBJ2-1	TGTGCCAGCAGCGTAATAGCGGGGGGGCCCAATGAGCAGTTCTTC	CASSVIAGGPNEQFF
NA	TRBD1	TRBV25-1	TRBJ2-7	TGTGCCAGCAGTAGGGGGCTCGAGCAGTACTTC	CASSRGLEQYF
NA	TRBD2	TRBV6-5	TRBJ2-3	TGTGCCAGCCGGGACTACCCCTTCACAGATACGCAGTATTTT	CASRDYPFTDTQYF
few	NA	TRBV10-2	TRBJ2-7	TGCGCCAGCAGTGAGTCGGCGGGCAGGGGCCCTTCTACGGGGCAGTACTTC	CASSESAGRGPSTGQYF
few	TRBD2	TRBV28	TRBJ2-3	TGTGCCAGCATCCAGGGGTCCCTAGCGGGTACGCAGTATTTT	CASIQGSLAGTQYF
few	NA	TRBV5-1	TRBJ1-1	TGCGCCAGCAGCTTGGGGGGGGACTTTGCCCCGGCTTTCTTT	CASSLGGDFAPAFF
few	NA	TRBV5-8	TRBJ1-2	TGTGCCAGCGAGCGGGGTACCTCGGGCTATGGCTACACCTTC	CASERGTSGYGYTF
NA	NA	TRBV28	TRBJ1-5	TGTGCCAGCAGTTTATCCAGACAGTTGGGGCATCAGCCCCAGCATTTT	CASSLSRQLGHQPQHF
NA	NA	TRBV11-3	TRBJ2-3	TGTGCCAGCAGCTCAAGGGACAAGTCCACAGATACGCAGTATTTT	CASSSRDKSTDTQYF
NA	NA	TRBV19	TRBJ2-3	TGTGCCAGTAGTATCGGTCCCTCCCCGAGCACAGATACGCAGTATTTT	CASSIGPSPSTDTQYF
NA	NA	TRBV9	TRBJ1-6	TGTGCCAGCAGCGTAGTCGGAGCAGCCTCACCCCTCCACTTT	CASSVVGAASPLHF
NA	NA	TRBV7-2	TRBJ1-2	TGTGCCAGCAGCTTCACGGGGAGCTATGGCTACACCTTC	CASSFTGSYGYTF
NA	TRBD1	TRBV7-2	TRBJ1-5	TGTGCCAGCAGCTTGGCCGGGACAGGGTTGATCCAGCCCCAGCATTTT	CASSLAGTGLIQPQHF
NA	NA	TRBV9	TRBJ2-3	TGTGCCAGCAGCTTCGACCCAACGGGGGATACGCAGTATTTT	CASSFDPTGDTQYF
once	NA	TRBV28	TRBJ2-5	TGTGCCAGCAGTTTAATTGGGGCACCTCAAGAGACCCAGTACTTC	CASSLIGAPQETQYF
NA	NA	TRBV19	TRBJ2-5	TGTGCCAGTAGTATAGGCGGTGGCGGACAAGAGACCCAGTACTTC	CASSIGGGGQETQYF
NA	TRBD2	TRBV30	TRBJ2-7	TGTGCCTGGAGTCCCCTCGGACTAGCGGGAGTAAAGCAGTACTTC	CAWSPLGLAGVKQYF
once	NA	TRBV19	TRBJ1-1	TGTGCCAGTAGTCGGGGGGGCAGTTTTTGGGGGCACACTGAAGCTTTCTTT	CASSRGGSFWGHTEAFF
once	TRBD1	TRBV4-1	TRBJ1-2	TGCGCCAGCAGCCAGGCCGGGACAGGGAACCACTATGGCTACACCTTC	CASSQAGTGNHYGYTF
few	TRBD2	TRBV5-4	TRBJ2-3	TGTGCCAGCAGCTTGCAGAGACTAGCGTTTCGGACAGATACGCAGTATTTT	CASSLQRLAFRTDTQYF
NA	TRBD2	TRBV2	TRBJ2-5	TGTGCCAGCAGTCCCGGTCTAGCGGGGCGGGCGGAGACCCAGTACTTC	CASSPGLAGRAETQYF
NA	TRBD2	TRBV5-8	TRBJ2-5	TGTGCCAGCAGCTTGGGGTTCACGACTAGCTACGGAGAGACCCAGTACTTC	CASSLGFTTSYGETQYF
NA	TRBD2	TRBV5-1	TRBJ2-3	TGCGCCAGCAGCTTGGGGACTAGCGGGGCCAGGGTGGATACGCAGTATTTT	CASSLGTSGARVDTQYF
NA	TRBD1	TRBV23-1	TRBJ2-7	TGCGCCAGCACCCGGGGGACAGGGGACGAGCAGTACTTC	CASTRGTGDEQYF
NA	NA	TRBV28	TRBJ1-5	TGTGCCAGCAGTTTAGAGTCCCGAATTCAGCCCCAGCATTTT	CASSLESRIQPQHF
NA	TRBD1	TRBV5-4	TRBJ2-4	TGTGCCAGCAGCCCGACAGGGGGCGGAGATCTCATTCAGTACTTC	CASSPTGGGDLIQYF
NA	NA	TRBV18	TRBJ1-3	TGTGCCAGCTCCGAGGGCCTAAACCTGGCTGGAAACACCATATATTTT	CASSEGLNLAGNTIYF
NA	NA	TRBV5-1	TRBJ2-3	TGCGCCAGCAGCGCGGGTGAGGGGCTAGCGAAGTATTTT	CASSAGEGLAKYF
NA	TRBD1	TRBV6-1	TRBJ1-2	TGTGCCAGCAGACGCTCCGGGACAGGTGCCTATGGCTACACCTTC	CASRRSGTGAYGYTF
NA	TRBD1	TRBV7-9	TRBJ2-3	TGTGCCAGCAGCAAAAGACAGGGTCCAGATACGCAGTATTTT	CASSKRQGPDTQYF
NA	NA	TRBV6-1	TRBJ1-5	TGTGCCAGACTGGGGGGGCTGAACAATCAGCCCCAGCATTTT	CARLGGLNNQPQHF
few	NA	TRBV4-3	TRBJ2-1	TGCGCCAGCAGCCAAGGTGGCAGCTCCTACAATGAGCAGTTCTTC	CASSQGGSSYNEQFF
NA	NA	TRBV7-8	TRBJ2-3	TGTGCCAGCAGCTTTAGCATACGCACAGATACGCAGTATTTT	CASSFSIRTDTQYF
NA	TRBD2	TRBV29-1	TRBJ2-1	TGCAGCGTAGCGGGAGGGCCGAGCTCCTACAATGAGCAGTTCTTC	CSVAGGPSSYNEQFF